One sample yielded the 26 T cell receptor beta chains listed below, sequenced in a study of T cells in localized non-small cell lung cancer. Here immunoSEQ multiplex PCR was the method, and the copy in TCRdb shows in-frame clones only, minus some. The table includes 41,000 or so clones, about 85% detected once. Sequenced here: peripheral blood, sampled before any cancer treatment. The receptor set was obtained from a woman aged 18-49 years with stage III lung adenocarcinoma.

The chain employs TRBV9 and TRBJ1-5; a weak D match, TRBD1 (5 bases). Germline V lookup: CDR1 SGDLS, CDR2 YYNGEE. V shed 0 bases and J shed 6 bases, with 16 bases lying between them. The CDR3 is 16 amino acids. CDR3 sequence: CASSVDASSGAQPQHF. In nucleotides, the CDR3 is TGTGCCAGCAGCGTAGACGCCTCAAGCGGGGCTCAGCCCCAGCATTTT.

The chain recombines TRBV5-6 with TRBJ2-7; D ambiguous. The CDR3 has 14 amino acids. Trimming stripped 0 bases from V and 2 bases from J, with 9 bases between. Germline V gene lookup returns CDR1 SGHDT and CDR2 YYEEEE. The CDR3 is CASSLGVPTYEQYF. The CDR3 nucleotides read TGTGCCAGCAGCTTGGGTGTTCCAACCTACGAGCAGTACTTC.

This clone was detected only once. The chain joins TRBV4-2 to TRBJ2-7; D is undetermined. In germline, CDR1 is LGHNA, CDR2 YNFKEQ. V lost 0 bases and J lost 4, with 7 bases in between. The length of the CDR3 is 13 residues. CDR3 sequence reads: CASSQDLTYEQYF. DNA of the CDR3: TGTGCCAGCAGCCAAGACCTCACTTACGAGCAGTACTTC.

The V and J genes are TRBV7-9 and TRBJ1-1, with unresolved D. Trimming left V 5 bases short and J 4 bases short, with 14 bases between. This CDR3 spans 14 amino acids. Germline V CDR1 and CDR2: SEHNR, FQNEAQ (reference sequence). The chain's CDR3 is CASSPRAAGTEAFF. CDR3 DNA sequence: TGTGCCAGCAGCCCGAGGGCTGCGGGCACTGAAGCTTTCTTT. Combining the CDR3 with reference TRBV7-9 and TRBJ1-1 gives the whole variable domain DTGVSQNPRHKITKRGQNVTFRCDPISEHNRLYWYRQTLGQGPEFLTYFQNEAQLEKSRLLSDRFSAERPKGSFSTLEIQRTEQGDSAMYLCASSPRAAGTEAFFGQGTRLTVV.

This rearrangement joins TRBV11-2 to TRBJ2-5; the D is unclear. Trimming took off 2 bases at V and 2 bases at J, with 12 bases between the two ends. This CDR3 is built from 15 residues. CDR1 and CDR2 (germline): SGHAT, FQNNGV. As DNA, the CDR3 is TGTGCCAGCAGCTTATTTTTGGCTGATCAAGAGACCCAGTACTTC. As protein: CASSLFLADQETQYF.

The chain recombines TRBV5-1 with TRBJ1-1, with a possible D match to TRBD1 (6 bases). Germline V gene lookup returns CDR1 SGHRS and CDR2 YFSETQ. CDR3 size: 12 residues. Trimming took 0 bases from V and 8 from J, leaving 8 bases between them. CDR3 in amino acids: CASSLADREAFF. In nucleotides, the CDR3 is TGCGCCAGCAGCTTGGCCGACAGGGAAGCTTTCTTT.

The chain has TRBV2 and TRBJ1-5; tentatively, D is TRBD1 (6 bases). CDR1 and CDR2 (germline): SNHLY, FYNNEI. The CDR3 covers 15 residues. V lost 3 bases and J lost 9, with 18 bases in between. The chain's CDR3 is CASSEGLGGLVPQHF. CDR3 bases: TGTGCCAGCAGTGAGGGTTTAGGGGGGCTGGTGCCCCAGCATTTT.

Worth noting for this clone: One junction end does not reproduce the germline sequence, and a read error may be involved. The chain combines TRBV5-3 with TRBJ2-7; a weak D match, TRBD1 (5 bases). TRBV5-3 is treated as an ORF (open reading frame) with a function not yet certain. The CDR3 has 13 residues. This CDR3 reads CASSSRVPYEQYF. The DNA of the CDR3 is TGTGCCAGCAGCTCCAGGGTACCGTACGAGCAGTACTTC.

There are a few counts of this clone. The gene calls are TRBV14 and TRBJ1-2; D ambiguous. In germline, CDR1 is SGHDN, CDR2 FVKESK. This CDR3 has 14 amino acids. Deletions cut 4 bases from V and 5 bases from J, with 14 bases between. The CDR3 spells CASSPAGGGYGYTF. CDR3 DNA: TGTGCCAGCAGCCCAGCAGGCGGAGGGTATGGCTACACCTTC. The full variable domain, with the rest looked up from reference TRBV14 and TRBJ1-2, is EAGVTQFPSHSVIEKGQTVTLRCDPISGHDNLYWYRRVMGKEIKFLLHFVKESKQDESGMPNNRFLAERTGGTYSTLKVQPAELEDSGVYFCASSPAGGGYGYTFGSGTRLTVV.

J is TRBJ2-5 and V is TRBV15; perhaps TRBD2 as D (7 bases). The CDR3 has 14 amino acids. The V end lost 7 bases, the J end lost 5 bases, and 17 bases lay between the germline ends. Germline V gene lookup returns CDR1 LNHNV and CDR2 YYDKDF (reference sequence). Written as DNA, the CDR3 is TGTGCCACCACCGGGGGGCTAGCCTACGAGACCCAGTACTTC. Its protein product is CATTGGLAYETQYF.

The chain employs TRBV6-1 and TRBJ2-7, with 10 bases lining up with TRBD2. CDR3 length: 15 residues. Losses at the gene ends were 3 bases for V and 5 bases for J; bases not matched to a gene: 7. CDR1 is MNHNS, CDR2 SASEGT, per germline. The CDR3 coding sequence is TGTGCCAGCAGTGATAACAAGCGGGGGGGTGACGAGCAGTACTTC. Translating gives CASSDNKRGGDEQYF.

V and J are TRBV19 and TRBJ1-2; 9 bases are shared with TRBD1. In germline, CDR1 is LNHDA, CDR2 SQIVND (reference sequence). J gave up 3 bases and V 8 bases, and 10 bases lay outside the gene matches. This CDR3 contains 15 residues. In DNA form, the CDR3 reads TGTGCCAGTGGGGGACAGGGAGCTGGGTACTATGGCTACACCTTC. Its protein is CASGGQGAGYYGYTF. The whole variable domain, remainder taken from reference TRBV19 and TRBJ1-2, is DGGITQSPKYLFRKEGQNVTLSCEQNLNHDAMYWYRQDPGQGLRLIYYSQIVNDFQKGDIAEGYSVSREKKESFPLTVTSAQKNPTAFYLCASGGQGAGYYGYTFGSGTRLTVV.

J is TRBJ1-5 and V is TRBV2; possible D gene TRBD1, 6 bases. The CDR3 runs to 14 residues. Germline V gene data show CDR1 as SNHLY and CDR2 as FYNNEI. Trimming left V 7 bases short and J 4 bases short, with 14 bases between. The CDR3 coding sequence is TGTGCCAGCATGCAGCTAGGGGGGAATCAGCCCCAGCATTTT. Amino acid sequence: CASMQLGGNQPQHF.

The chain couples TRBV27 to TRBJ2-7; possible D gene TRBD2, 7 bases. Between the trimmed V and J ends, which lost 2 bases and 4 bases, there was a span of 15 bases. Looked up from germline, CDR1 is MNHEY and CDR2 is SMNVEV (reference sequence). There are 15 residues in the CDR3. CDR3 protein: CASSLDSGGWYEQYF. The DNA of the CDR3 is TGTGCCAGCAGTTTAGATTCGGGGGGCTGGTACGAGCAGTACTTC.

This rearrangement joins TRBV5-4 to TRBJ1-5, with 7 positions matching TRBD1. This CDR3 comprises 14 residues. The J segment lost 1 base and the V segment lost 3 bases, leaving 1 base of the junction unmatched. CDR1 is SGHNT and CDR2 is YYREEE in the germline V gene (reference sequence). This CDR3 reads CASSSGGSNQPQHF. DNA of the CDR3: TGTGCCAGCAGCTCAGGGGGGAGCAATCAGCCCCAGCATTTT. The variable domain in full, with the rest retrieved from reference TRBV5-4 and TRBJ1-5, is ETGVTQSPTHLIKTRGQQVTLRCSSQSGHNTVSWYQQALGQGPQFIFQYYREEENGRGNFPPRFSGLQFPNYSSELNVNALELDDSALYLCASSSGGSNQPQHFGDGTRLSIL.

The chain carries TRBV5-4 and TRBJ1-3; D is possibly TRBD1 (6 bases). Germline-derived CDR1 and CDR2 are SGHNT and YYREEE (reference sequence). The CDR3 is 14 amino acids. With 3 bases removed from V and 2 bases from J, the gap between germline ends came to 9 bases. The CDR3 is CASSSRTAGNTIYF. The CDR3 nucleotides read TGTGCCAGCAGCTCCCGGACAGCTGGAAACACCATATATTTT.

A few counts support this clone. The chain recombines TRBV19 with TRBJ1-5; maybe TRBD1 (5 bases). The CDR3 sequence is 14 residues long. Germline V gives CDR1 LNHDA, CDR2 SQIVND (reference sequence). V lost 5 bases and J lost 3, with 11 bases in between. As DNA, the CDR3 is TGTGCCAGTAGTGGGGTGGGGGACAATCAGCCCCAGCATTTT. This sequence encodes CASSGVGDNQPQHF.

The V gene is TRBV19, the J gene TRBJ2-5; 9 bases align to TRBD2. The CDR3 extends over 17 amino acids. Germline V CDR1 and CDR2: LNHDA, SQIVND (reference sequence). The trim removed 4 bases at V and 1 base at J, leaving 10 bases unmatched. In nucleotides, the CDR3 is TGTGCCAGTAGTAAGTTAGCGGGGGTGAACCTCCAAGAGACCCAGTACTTC. Protein: CASSKLAGVNLQETQYF.

The chain joins TRBV7-3 to TRBJ2-1; 10 nucleotides align to TRBD2. This CDR3 region has 18 residues. V dropped 5 bases and J dropped 4; count of bases not matched to a gene: 14. Germline CDR1 reads SGHTA; CDR2 reads FQGTGA. The CDR3 coding sequence is TGTGCCAGCAGCCCCGGTGGTAGCGGGGGGCCGGGGTACAATGAGCAGTTCTTC. Translated: CASSPGGSGGPGYNEQFF.

The J gene is TRBJ2-5, the V gene TRBV21-1; no DNA check was done on the table's D call, TRBD2. TRBV21-1 has pseudogene status. CDR3 size: 20 residues. The CDR3 nucleotides are TGTGCCAGCAGCCTTCCCCAGGCGGAACCGGGACTAGCGTCTCAAGAGACCCAGTACTTC. It translates to CASSLPQAEPGLASQETQYF.

The gene calls are TRBV14 and TRBJ2-6; TRBD2 matches at 7 bases. Germline CDR1 reads SGHDN; CDR2 reads FVKESK. The CDR3 extends over 17 amino acids. The J segment lost 2 bases and the V segment lost 2 bases, leaving 6 bases of the junction unmatched. The CDR3 is CASSQKAGRTGANVLTF. The DNA of the CDR3 is TGTGCCAGCAGCCAAAAAGCGGGGCGGACTGGGGCCAACGTCCTGACTTTC.

V is TRBV6-6 and J is TRBJ2-1; D not resolved. Germline V gene lookup returns CDR1 MNHNY and CDR2 SVGAGI (reference sequence). The length of the CDR3 is 14 residues. Trimming left V 7 bases short and J 4 bases short, with 14 bases between. The CDR3 DNA reads TGTGCCAGCACCTATGTTATGGGATACAATGAGCAGTTCTTC. Residues: CASTYVMGYNEQFF.

The rearrangement uses TRBV6-1 and TRBJ2-5, with 8 bases lining up with TRBD2. V trimming: 0 bases; J trimming: 5 bases; junction bases outside the gene matches: 5. From germline, CDR1 is MNHNS and CDR2 SASEGT. CDR3 size: 15 residues. CDR3 loop: CASSEALAGWETQYF. The CDR3, as DNA: TGTGCCAGCAGTGAAGCGCTAGCGGGCTGGGAGACCCAGTACTTC.

The V gene is TRBV13, the J gene TRBJ1-2; D perhaps matches TRBD1 (6 bases). This CDR3 has 16 residues. Germline V CDR1 and CDR2: PRHDT, FYEKMQ (reference sequence). V dropped 2 bases and J dropped 2 bases, with 15 bases sitting between them. The CDR3 sequence: CASSLYGGGLNYGYTF. In DNA, the CDR3 is TGTGCCAGCAGCTTATACGGTGGGGGGCTAAACTATGGCTACACCTTC.

The V call is TRBV30, the J call TRBJ2-7; the D is unclear. Trimming shortened V by 0 bases and J by 0 bases, and 12 bases separated the two germline ends. Germline assignment: CDR1 GTSNPN and CDR2 SVGIG (reference sequence). This CDR3 spans 15 amino acids. Written as DNA, the CDR3 is TGTGCCTGGAGTGTATCGACCGATAGCTCCTACGAGCAGTACTTC. As protein: CAWSVSTDSSYEQYF.

As for this clone: Other DNA sequences in the same sample also yield this CDR3. The chain is built from TRBV30 and TRBJ2-1, with D tentatively TRBD2 (5 bases). The germline gives CDR1 GTSNPN, CDR2 SVGIG (reference sequence). Trimming removed 3 bases from V and 7 bases from J, with 7 bases in between. There are 11 residues in the CDR3. CDR3 in DNA: TGTGCCTGGAGCCCGGGGAATGAGCAGTTCTTC. This gives the protein CAWSPGNEQFF.